The text below deals with one T cell receptor beta chain. The entry originates in a study of cytomegalovirus exposure and HLA in healthy donors. This CDR3 is built from 15 residues. Germline V CDR1 and CDR2: SQVTM, ANQGSEA. Trimming removed 6 bases at V and 3 bases at J, with 20 bases between. With 60 Vbeta and 13 Jbeta primers, the PCR was carried out. The assay was immunoSEQ multiplex PCR, and TCRdb's table has in-frame clones only and misses some. The sample records around 140,000 clones, around 72% being singletons. The rearrangement uses TRBV29-1 and TRBJ1-2; D perhaps matches TRBD1 (5 bases). This sequence originates from a man aged 50-59 years in good health and CMV-seropositive. What was sequenced was PBMCs. The chain's CDR3 is CSVEPHQGGDYGYTF. CDR3 DNA sequence: TGCAGCGTCGAACCCCACCAGGGTGGAGACTATGGCTACACCTTC.